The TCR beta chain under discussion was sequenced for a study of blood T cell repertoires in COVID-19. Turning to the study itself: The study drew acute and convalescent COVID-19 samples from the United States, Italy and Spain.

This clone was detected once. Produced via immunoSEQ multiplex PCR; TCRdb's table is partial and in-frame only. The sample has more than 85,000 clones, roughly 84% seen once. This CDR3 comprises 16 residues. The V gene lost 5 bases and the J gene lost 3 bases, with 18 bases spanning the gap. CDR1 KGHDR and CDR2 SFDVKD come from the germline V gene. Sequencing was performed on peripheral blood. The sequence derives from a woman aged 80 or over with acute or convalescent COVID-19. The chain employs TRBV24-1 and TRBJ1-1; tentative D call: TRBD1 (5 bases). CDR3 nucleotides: TGTGCCACCAGTGCCACAAAGGGCCCGGGGGACACTGAAGCTTTCTTT. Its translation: CATSATKGPGDTEAFF.